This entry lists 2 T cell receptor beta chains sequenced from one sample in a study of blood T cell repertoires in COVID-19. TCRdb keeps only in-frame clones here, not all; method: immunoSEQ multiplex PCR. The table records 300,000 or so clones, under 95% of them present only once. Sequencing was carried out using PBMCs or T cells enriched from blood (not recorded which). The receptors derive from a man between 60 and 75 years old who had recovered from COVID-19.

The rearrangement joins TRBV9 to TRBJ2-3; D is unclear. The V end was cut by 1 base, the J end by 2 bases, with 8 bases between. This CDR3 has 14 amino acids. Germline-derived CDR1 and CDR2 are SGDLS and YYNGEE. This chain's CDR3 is CASSVLVHTDTQYF. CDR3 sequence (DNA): TGTGCCAGCAGCGTATTAGTGCACACAGATACGCAGTATTTT.

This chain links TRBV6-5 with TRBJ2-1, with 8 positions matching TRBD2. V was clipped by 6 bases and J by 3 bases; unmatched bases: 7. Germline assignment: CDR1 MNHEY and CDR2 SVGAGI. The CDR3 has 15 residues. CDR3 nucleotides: TGTGCCAGCAGCCCGGGGGGGCGGAGCTACAATGAGCAGTTCTTC. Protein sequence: CASSPGGRSYNEQFF.